This T cell receptor (beta chain) was recovered during a study of blood T cell repertoires in COVID-19. The table lists this clone with a count of one. The table came from immunoSEQ multiplex PCR; TCRdb's copy has only in-frame clones and leaves some out. The data contain about 25,000 clones, 88% of them singletons. The CDR3 is made up of 14 amino acids. V lost 6 bases, J lost 4 bases, and 2 bases stayed unmatched. Germline assignment: CDR1 KGHSH and CDR2 LQKENI. The chain couples TRBV18 to TRBJ2-1, with 11 bases that match TRBD2. This receptor was obtained from a man between 70 and 80 years old in a cohort sampled during active COVID-19. The sequenced sample consisted of peripheral blood. CDR3: CASSTSGSYNEQFF. CDR3 nucleotides: TGTGCCAGCTCTACTAGCGGGAGTTACAATGAGCAGTTCTTC.